The rows below give T cell receptor beta chains drawn from one sample of a study of human T cells and chemical hapten exposure. TCRdb recomputed calls from the RACE reads with MiXCR, one row per CDR3 protein. The sample lists 350,000 to 400,000 distinct CDR3 sequences, 4.5% to 6% seen once, with 2.6% in the top ten. Material: whole blood, obtained in connection with sensitization to the hapten diphenylcyclopropenone (DPC). The origin of the receptors is a woman aged 45-59 years with alopecia areata. Some clones in this sample may be carry-over from other donors' samples. Each CDR3 is given with its conserved first and last residue. Each record gives: clone size, V gene, J gene, D gene, CDR3 protein, CDR3 DNA. The D gene is left open where the match is weak. Size values are once, few and many counts, or a class for expanded clones, and some rows have none.

few,TRBV19,TRBJ1-5,.,CASSIGTRGRNQPQHF,TGTGCCAGTAGTATAGGTACGAGGGGCCGGAATCAGCCCCAGCATTTT
many,TRBV20-1,TRBJ2-7,.,CSAGLVYEQYF,TGCAGTGCTGGATTAGTCTACGAGCAGTACTTC
few,TRBV5-5,TRBJ2-7,.,CASSLPQGGGEQYF,TGTGCCAGCAGCTTACCCCAGGGGGGAGGAGAGCAGTACTTC
many,TRBV10-3,TRBJ2-6,.,CAISESGPSGANVLTF,TGTGCCATCAGTGAGTCCGGGCCCTCTGGGGCCAACGTCCTGACTTTC
many,TRBV20-1,TRBJ1-1,.,CSASPYAVTEAFF,TGCAGTGCTAGCCCCTATGCCGTCACTGAAGCTTTCTTT
many,TRBV6-5,TRBJ2-7,.,CASSPNSYEQYF,TGTGCCAGCAGCCCCAACTCCTACGAGCAGTACTTC
.,TRBV20-1,TRBJ2-7,TRBD1,CSVRDRGRYEQYF,TGCAGTGTCCGGGACAGGGGGCGGTACGAGCAGTACTTC
.,TRBV24-1,TRBJ1-5,.,CATSDLVNGQSNQPQHF,TGTGCCACCAGTGATTTGGTTAATGGGCAGTCCAATCAGCCCCAGCATTTT
few,TRBV4-2,TRBJ1-4,.,CASSQVEGQEKLFF,TGTGCCAGCAGCCAGGTGGAGGGCCAAGAAAAACTGTTTTTT
many,TRBV18,TRBJ1-1,.,CASSPLGLMNTEAFF,TGTGCCAGCTCACCACTTGGGCTTATGAACACTGAAGCTTTCTTT
many,TRBV20-1,TRBJ2-3,TRBD2,CSARDSSGPYTQYF,TGCAGTGCTAGAGATTCTAGCGGGCCCTATACGCAGTATTTT
.,TRBV20-1,TRBJ2-1,TRBD2,CSARDPSGSDYEQFF,TGCAGTGCTAGAGACCCTAGCGGGAGTGACTATGAGCAGTTCTTC
.,TRBV13,TRBJ2-1,TRBD2,CASSGTRNEQFF,TGTGCCAGCAGCGGGACTAGGAATGAGCAGTTCTTC
many,TRBV7-9,TRBJ2-7,.,CASSLNGGEQYF,TGTGCCAGCAGCTTAAACGGCGGGGAGCAGTACTTC
.,TRBV3-1,TRBJ1-6,.,CASKQDWGSPLHF,TGTGCCAGTAAACAGGACTGGGGTTCACCCCTCCACTTT
many,TRBV5-4,TRBJ1-2,TRBD1,CASSLKGAVNYGYTF,TGTGCCAGCAGCTTGAAGGGGGCAGTGAACTATGGCTACACCTTC
few,TRBV6-5,TRBJ2-5,.,CASRFGAETQYF,TGTGCCAGCAGGTTTGGGGCAGAGACCCAGTACTTC
many,TRBV7-2,TRBJ2-7,.,CASSLEDLTYEQYF,TGTGCCAGCAGCTTAGAGGATCTGACCTACGAGCAGTACTTC
many,TRBV7-6,TRBJ1-1,.,CASSLGGGRITEAFF,TGTGCCAGCAGCTTAGGAGGGGGAAGGATCACTGAAGCTTTCTTT
.,TRBV7-9,TRBJ2-6,TRBD1,CASSRDDRGSGANVLTF,TGTGCCAGCAGCCGGGATGACAGGGGCTCTGGGGCCAACGTCCTGACTTTC
few,TRBV11-3,TRBJ1-5,.,CASSLGLHSGQPQHF,TGTGCCAGCAGCTTAGGGTTGCACTCGGGGCAGCCCCAGCATTTT
.,TRBV29-1,TRBJ2-1,TRBD2,CSVGLAGGDNEQFF,TGCAGCGTTGGTCTAGCGGGAGGGGACAATGAGCAGTTCTTC
many,TRBV15,TRBJ2-1,TRBD2,CATTLGLAGNNEQFF,TGTGCCACCACCCTGGGACTAGCGGGAAACAATGAGCAGTTCTTC
few,TRBV30,TRBJ2-5,.,CAWGVGETQYF,TGTGCCTGGGGGGTTGGTGAGACCCAGTACTTC
many,TRBV12-3/TRBV12-4,TRBJ2-3,TRBD2,CASSRTSGRTDTQYF,TGTGCCAGCAGTAGGACTAGCGGGCGGACAGATACGCAGTATTTT
.,TRBV12-3/TRBV12-4,TRBJ1-1,TRBD1,CASSRRGLGMNTEAFF,TGTGCCAGCAGTCGCAGGGGGCTTGGGATGAACACTGAAGCTTTCTTT
many,TRBV7-3,TRBJ2-2,TRBD1,CASSLRAGGIRELFF,TGTGCCAGCAGCTTAAGGGCAGGGGGCATAAGGGAGCTGTTTTTT
many,TRBV5-1,TRBJ2-1,TRBD2,CASSSSSGGNNEQFF,TGCGCCAGCAGCTCCTCTAGCGGGGGGAACAATGAGCAGTTCTTC
many,TRBV24-1,TRBJ2-1,.,CATSDFVGGHNEQFF,TGTGCCACCAGTGATTTTGTGGGGGGCCACAATGAGCAGTTCTTC
.,TRBV3-1,TRBJ2-1,.,CASSQGIGIVLNEQFF,TGTGCCAGCAGCCAAGGGATCGGAATAGTTCTCAATGAGCAGTTCTTC
many,TRBV6-1,TRBJ2-1,TRBD2,CASSDGRGAYNEQFF,TGTGCCAGCAGTGATGGGCGGGGGGCATACAATGAGCAGTTCTTC
many,TRBV7-2,TRBJ2-1,.,CASSPQANNEQFF,TGTGCCAGCAGCCCCCAGGCTAACAATGAGCAGTTCTTC
.,TRBV29-1,TRBJ2-2,.,CSGGMVRGTGELFF,TGCAGCGGGGGCATGGTCCGGGGGACCGGGGAGCTGTTTTTT
many,TRBV21-1,TRBJ2-3,.,CASSKLARSTDTQYF,TGTGCCAGCAGCAAACTGGCCAGGAGCACAGATACGCAGTATTTT
.,TRBV2,TRBJ2-1,.,CASSISEDEQFF,TGTGCCAGCAGCATCTCCGAGGATGAGCAGTTCTTC
.,TRBV27,TRBJ1-5,.,CASSLSWETLLYSNQPQHF,TGTGCCAGCAGTTTATCGTGGGAGACCTTACTTTATAGCAATCAGCCCCAGCATTTT
many,TRBV6-2/TRBV6-3,TRBJ2-4,.,CASSYSQTVAKNIQYF,TGTGCCAGCAGTTACTCTCAGACAGTAGCCAAAAACATTCAGTACTTC
many,TRBV12-3/TRBV12-4,TRBJ2-5,TRBD2,CASSFGLAEETQYF,TGTGCCAGCAGTTTCGGGCTAGCGGAAGAGACCCAGTACTTC
.,TRBV7-2,TRBJ1-2,.,CASSNGLGGGYTF,TGTGCCAGCAGCAACGGGTTAGGGGGAGGCTACACCTTC
few,TRBV11-2,TRBJ1-1,TRBD1,CASSLETGGRTEAFF,TGTGCCAGCAGCTTAGAGACAGGGGGAAGGACTGAAGCTTTCTTT
.,TRBV6-5,TRBJ2-2,TRBD1,CASSYQRTGGRRTGELFF,TGTGCCAGCAGTTACCAACGGACAGGGGGCAGGCGCACCGGGGAGCTGTTTTTT
few,TRBV19,TRBJ2-7,.,CASSIGAGRSLREQYF,TGTGCCAGTAGTATTGGTGCAGGCAGGTCCCTTCGCGAGCAGTACTTC